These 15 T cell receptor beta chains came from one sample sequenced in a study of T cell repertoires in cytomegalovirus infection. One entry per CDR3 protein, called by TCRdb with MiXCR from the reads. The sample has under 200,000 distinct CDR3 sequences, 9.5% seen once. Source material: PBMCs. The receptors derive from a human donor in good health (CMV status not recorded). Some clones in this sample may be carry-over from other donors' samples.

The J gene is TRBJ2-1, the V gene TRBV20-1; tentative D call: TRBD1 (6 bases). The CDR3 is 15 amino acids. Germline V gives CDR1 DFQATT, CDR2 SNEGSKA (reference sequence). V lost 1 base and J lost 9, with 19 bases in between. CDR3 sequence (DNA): TGCAGTGCTAGAGTAAAGGGAAACAGGGCTGGTGAGCAGTTCTTC. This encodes CSARVKGNRAGEQFF.

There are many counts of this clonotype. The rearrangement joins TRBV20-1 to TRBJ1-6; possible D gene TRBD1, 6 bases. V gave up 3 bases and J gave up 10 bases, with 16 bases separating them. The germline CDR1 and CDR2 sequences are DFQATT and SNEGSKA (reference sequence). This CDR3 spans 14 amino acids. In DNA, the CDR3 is TGCAGTGCTAGCCTGACAGGTAGTGAATCACCCCTCCACTTT. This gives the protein CSASLTGSESPLHF.

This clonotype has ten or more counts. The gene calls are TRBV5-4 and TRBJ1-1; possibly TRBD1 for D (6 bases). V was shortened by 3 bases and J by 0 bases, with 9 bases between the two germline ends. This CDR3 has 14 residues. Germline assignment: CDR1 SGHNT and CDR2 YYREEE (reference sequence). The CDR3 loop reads CASSWQGMNTEAFF. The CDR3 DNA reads TGTGCCAGCAGCTGGCAGGGGATGAACACTGAAGCTTTCTTT. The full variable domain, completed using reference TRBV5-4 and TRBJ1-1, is ETGVTQSPTHLIKTRGQQVTLRCSSQSGHNTVSWYQQALGQGPQFIFQYYREEENGRGNFPPRFSGLQFPNYSSELNVNALELDDSALYLCASSWQGMNTEAFFGQGTRLTVV.

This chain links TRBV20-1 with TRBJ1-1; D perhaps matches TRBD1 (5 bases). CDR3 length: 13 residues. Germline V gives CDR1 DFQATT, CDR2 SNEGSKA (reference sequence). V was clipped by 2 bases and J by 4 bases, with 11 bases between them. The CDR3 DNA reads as TGCAGTGCTAGATCGGGGCGAGGCACTGAAGCTTTCTTT. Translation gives CSARSGRGTEAFF.

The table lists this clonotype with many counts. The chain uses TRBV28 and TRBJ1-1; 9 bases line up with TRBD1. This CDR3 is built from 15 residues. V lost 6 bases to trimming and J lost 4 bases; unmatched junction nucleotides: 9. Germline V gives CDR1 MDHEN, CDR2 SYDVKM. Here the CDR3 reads CASRDRGFGPTEAFF. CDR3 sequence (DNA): TGTGCCAGCAGGGACAGGGGTTTTGGCCCCACTGAAGCTTTCTTT. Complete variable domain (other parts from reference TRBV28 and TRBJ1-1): DVKVTQSSRYLVKRTGEKVFLECVQDMDHENMFWYRQDPGLGLRLIYFSYDVKMKEKGDIPEGYSVSREKKERFSLILESASTNQTSMYLCASRDRGFGPTEAFFGQGTRLTVV.

Here the CDR3 reads CASRLPGEFYGYTF. The CDR3 coding sequence is TGTGCCAGCAGACTGCCGGGGGAGTTCTATGGCTACACCTTC. The V call is TRBV28, the J call TRBJ1-2, with D perhaps TRBD1 (5 bases). V lost 6 bases and J lost 4, with 15 bases in between. This CDR3 has 14 amino acids. Germline V gene data show CDR1 as MDHEN and CDR2 as SYDVKM.

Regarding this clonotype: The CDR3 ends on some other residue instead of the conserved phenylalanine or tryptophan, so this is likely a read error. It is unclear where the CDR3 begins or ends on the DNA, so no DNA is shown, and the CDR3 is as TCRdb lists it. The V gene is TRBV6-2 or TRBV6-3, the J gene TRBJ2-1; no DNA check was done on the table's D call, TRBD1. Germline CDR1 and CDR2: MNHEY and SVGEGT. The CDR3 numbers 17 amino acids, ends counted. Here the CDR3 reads CASSYSPRTGGYNEPLL.

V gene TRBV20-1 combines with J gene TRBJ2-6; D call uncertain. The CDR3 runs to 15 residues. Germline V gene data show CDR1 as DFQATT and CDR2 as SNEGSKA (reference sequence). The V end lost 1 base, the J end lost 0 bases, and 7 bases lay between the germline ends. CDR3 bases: TGCAGTGCTAGAGCCCGGACCTCTGGGGCCAACGTCCTGACTTTC. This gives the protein CSARARTSGANVLTF.

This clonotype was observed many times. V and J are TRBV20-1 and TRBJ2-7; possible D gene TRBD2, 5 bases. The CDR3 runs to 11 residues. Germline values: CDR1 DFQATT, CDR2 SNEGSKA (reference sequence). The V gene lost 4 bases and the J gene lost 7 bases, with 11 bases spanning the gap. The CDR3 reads CSAILAREQYF. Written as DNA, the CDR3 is TGCAGTGCTATCCTAGCACGAGAGCAGTACTTC.

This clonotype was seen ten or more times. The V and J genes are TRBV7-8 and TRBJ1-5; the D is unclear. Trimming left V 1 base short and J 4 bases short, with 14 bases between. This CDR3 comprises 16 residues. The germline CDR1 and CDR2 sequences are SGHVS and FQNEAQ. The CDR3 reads CASSLETGLGNQPQHF. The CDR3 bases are TGTGCCAGCAGCTTAGAAACGGGATTAGGGAATCAGCCCCAGCATTTT.

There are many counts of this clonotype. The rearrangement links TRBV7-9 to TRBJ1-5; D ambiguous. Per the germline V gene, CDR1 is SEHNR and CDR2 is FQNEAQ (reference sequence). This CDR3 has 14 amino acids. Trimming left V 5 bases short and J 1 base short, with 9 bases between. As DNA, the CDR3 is TGTGCCAGCAGCCCCCTTCAGAGCAATCAGCCCCAGCATTTT. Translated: CASSPLQSNQPQHF.

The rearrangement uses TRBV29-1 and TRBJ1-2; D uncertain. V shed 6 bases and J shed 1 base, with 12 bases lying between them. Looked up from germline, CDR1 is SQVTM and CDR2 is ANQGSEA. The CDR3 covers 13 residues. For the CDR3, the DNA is TGCAGCGTCGAGGTTGTGGGTAACTATGGCTACACCTTC. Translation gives CSVEVVGNYGYTF.

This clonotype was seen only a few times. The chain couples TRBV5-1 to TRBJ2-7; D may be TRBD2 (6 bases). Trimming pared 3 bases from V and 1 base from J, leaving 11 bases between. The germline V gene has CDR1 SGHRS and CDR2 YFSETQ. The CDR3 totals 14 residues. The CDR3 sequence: CASSWTRGSYEQYF. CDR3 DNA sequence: TGCGCCAGCAGCTGGACTCGGGGGTCCTACGAGCAGTACTTC.

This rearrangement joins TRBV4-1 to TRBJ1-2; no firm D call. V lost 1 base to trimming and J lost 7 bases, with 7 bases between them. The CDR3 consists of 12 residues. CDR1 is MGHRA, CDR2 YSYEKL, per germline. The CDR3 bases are TGCGCCAGCAGCCAAGGTGTCTTTGGCTACACCTTC. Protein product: CASSQGVFGYTF.

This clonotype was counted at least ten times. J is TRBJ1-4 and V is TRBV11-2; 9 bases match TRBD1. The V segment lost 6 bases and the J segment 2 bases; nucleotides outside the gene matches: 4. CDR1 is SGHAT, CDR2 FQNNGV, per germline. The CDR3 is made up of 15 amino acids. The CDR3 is CASRSQGATNEKLFF. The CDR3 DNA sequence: TGTGCCAGCAGATCACAGGGGGCCACTAATGAAAAACTGTTTTTT.